This TCR beta chain comes out of a study of blood T cell repertoires in COVID-19. Study background: Sites in the United States, Italy and Spain provided acute and convalescent COVID-19 samples. PBMCs, B-cell-depleted T cells, or T cells were the source of the cDNA or gDNA that made up the material.

Under the authors' procedure: Amplification of reference gene primers provided the estimated nucleated cell counts. Sequenced by immunoSEQ multiplex PCR; TCRdb stores in-frame clones only, minus some. For V, J and clone size, that table is used; D and trimming come from the DNA. Among about 310,000 clones listed, around 87% were seen once. Trimming cost V 6 bases and J 3 bases; bases outside gene matches: 1. The CDR3 extends over 14 amino acids. Germline V lookup: CDR1 MDHEN, CDR2 SYDVKM. Sequencing was carried out using peripheral blood. The gene calls are TRBV28 and TRBJ2-2; TRBD1 agrees at 10 bases. The receptor was derived from a man aged 50 to 60 with active or convalescent COVID-19. CDR3 sequence reads: CASRTGGYTGELFF. For the CDR3, the DNA is TGTGCCAGCAGGACAGGGGGCTACACCGGGGAGCTGTTTTTT.